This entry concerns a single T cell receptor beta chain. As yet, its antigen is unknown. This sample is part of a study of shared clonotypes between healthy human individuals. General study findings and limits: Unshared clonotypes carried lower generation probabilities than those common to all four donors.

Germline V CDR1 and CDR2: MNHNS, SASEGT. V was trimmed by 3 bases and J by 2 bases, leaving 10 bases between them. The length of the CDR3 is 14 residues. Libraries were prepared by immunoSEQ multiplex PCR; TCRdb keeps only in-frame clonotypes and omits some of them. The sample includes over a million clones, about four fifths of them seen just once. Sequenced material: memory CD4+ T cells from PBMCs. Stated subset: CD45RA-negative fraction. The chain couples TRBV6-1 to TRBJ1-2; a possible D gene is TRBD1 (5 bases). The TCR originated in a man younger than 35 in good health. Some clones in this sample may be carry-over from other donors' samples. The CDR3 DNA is TGTGCCAGCAGTGAGCGGGAGGGGAACTATGGCTACACCTTC. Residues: CASSEREGNYGYTF.